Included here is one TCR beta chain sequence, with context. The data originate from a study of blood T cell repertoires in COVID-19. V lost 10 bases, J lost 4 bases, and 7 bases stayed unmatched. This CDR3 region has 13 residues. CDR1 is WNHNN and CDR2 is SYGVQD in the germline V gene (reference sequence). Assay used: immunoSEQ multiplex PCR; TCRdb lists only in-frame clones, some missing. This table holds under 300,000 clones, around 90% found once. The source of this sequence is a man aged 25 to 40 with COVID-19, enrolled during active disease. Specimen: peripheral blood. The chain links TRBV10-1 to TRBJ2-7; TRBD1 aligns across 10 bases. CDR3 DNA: TGCGCCACCCGGGACAGGGGTTCTTACGAGCAGTACTTC. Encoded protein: CATRDRGSYEQYF.